The T cell receptor beta chain under discussion was sequenced for a study of CD8 T cells in Susac syndrome. CD8+ and CD4+ blood T cells underwent TCR beta sequencing. The TEMRA cells underwent FACS enrichment, while the CD8+ and CD4+ T cells underwent negative isolation. The CDR3 runs 17 residues. The V gene's germline CDR1 is DFQATT and CDR2 SNEGSKA (reference sequence). The V and J ends lost 4 bases and 0 bases, in that order; junction bases with no gene match: 8. With random hexamers, reverse transcription was performed on about 0.5 to 1 ug of RNA. Amplification of TCR beta CDR3 across 54 Vbeta and 13 Jbeta was performed with immunoSEQ multiplex PCR. TCRdb re-called the immunoSEQ multiplex PCR reads with MiXCR, one entry per CDR3 protein. Altogether 95,000 to 150,000 distinct CDR3 sequences are present, about 95% being singletons, with the ten largest covering 0.07% to 0.09%.

The sequenced sample was CD4+ T cells from PBMCs. The V call is TRBV20-1, the J call TRBJ2-1; TRBD2 aligns across 11 bases. The TCR sequence derives from a human donor in good health. CDR3 sequence reads: CSATGLAAQSSYNEQFF. The CDR3 bases are TGCAGTGCTACGGGACTAGCGGCCCAGAGCTCCTACAATGAGCAGTTCTTC.